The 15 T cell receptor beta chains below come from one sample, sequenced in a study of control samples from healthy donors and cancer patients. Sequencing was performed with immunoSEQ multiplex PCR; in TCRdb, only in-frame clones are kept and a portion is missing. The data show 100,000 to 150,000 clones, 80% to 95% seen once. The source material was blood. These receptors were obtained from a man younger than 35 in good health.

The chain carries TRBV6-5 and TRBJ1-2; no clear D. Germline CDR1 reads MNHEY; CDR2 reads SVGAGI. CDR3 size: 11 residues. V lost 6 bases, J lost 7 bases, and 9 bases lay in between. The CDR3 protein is CASRGRGGYTF. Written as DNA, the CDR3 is TGTGCCAGCAGAGGGCGAGGTGGCTACACCTTC.

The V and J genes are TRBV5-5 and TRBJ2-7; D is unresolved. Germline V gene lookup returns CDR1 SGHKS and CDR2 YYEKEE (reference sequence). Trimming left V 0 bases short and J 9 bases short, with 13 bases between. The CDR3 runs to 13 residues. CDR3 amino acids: CASSLGFAEVQYF. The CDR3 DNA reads TGTGCCAGCAGCTTGGGATTCGCTGAGGTGCAGTACTTC. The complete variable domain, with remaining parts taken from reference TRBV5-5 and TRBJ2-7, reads DAGVTQSPTHLIKTRGQQVTLRCSPISGHKSVSWYQQVLGQGPQFIFQYYEKEERGRGNFPDRFSARQFPNYSSELNVNALLLGDSALYLCASSLGFAEVQYFGPGTRLTVT.

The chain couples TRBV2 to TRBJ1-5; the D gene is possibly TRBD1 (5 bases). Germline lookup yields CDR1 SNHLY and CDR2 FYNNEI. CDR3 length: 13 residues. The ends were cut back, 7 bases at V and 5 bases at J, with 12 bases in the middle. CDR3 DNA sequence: TGTGCCAGCACTCGCAGGGAAGATCAGCCCCAGCATTTT. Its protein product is CASTRREDQPQHF.

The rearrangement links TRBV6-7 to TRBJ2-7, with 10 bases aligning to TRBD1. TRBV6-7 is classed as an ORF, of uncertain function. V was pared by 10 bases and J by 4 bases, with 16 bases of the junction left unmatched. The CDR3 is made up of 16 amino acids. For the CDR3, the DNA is TGTGCCACATACCCTGTTGAGGGACAGGGGCCTTACGAGCAGTACTTC. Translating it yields CATYPVEGQGPYEQYF.

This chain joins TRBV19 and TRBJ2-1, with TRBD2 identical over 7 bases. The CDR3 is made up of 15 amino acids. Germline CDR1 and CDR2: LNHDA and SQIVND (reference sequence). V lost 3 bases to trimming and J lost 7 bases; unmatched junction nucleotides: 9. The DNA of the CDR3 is TGTGCCAGTAGTATCACAAGGGGAGGGGAAAATGAGCAGTTCTTC. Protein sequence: CASSITRGGENEQFF.

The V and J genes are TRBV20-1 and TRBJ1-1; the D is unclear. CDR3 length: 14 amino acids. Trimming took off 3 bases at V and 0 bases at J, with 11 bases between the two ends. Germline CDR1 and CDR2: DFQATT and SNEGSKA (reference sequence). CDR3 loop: CSASFGPMNTEAFF. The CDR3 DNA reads TGCAGTGCTAGTTTCGGACCCATGAACACTGAAGCTTTCTTT.

The DNA of the CDR3 is TGTGCCAGCTCACCACCGGGAAGGGCCTCCTACGAGCAGTACTTC. Translation gives CASSPPGRASYEQYF. The chain recombines TRBV18 with TRBJ2-7; no definite D call. This CDR3 spans 15 amino acids. Between the trimmed V and J ends, which lost 0 bases and 0 bases, there was a span of 9 bases. Germline CDR1 KGHSH, CDR2 LQKENI.

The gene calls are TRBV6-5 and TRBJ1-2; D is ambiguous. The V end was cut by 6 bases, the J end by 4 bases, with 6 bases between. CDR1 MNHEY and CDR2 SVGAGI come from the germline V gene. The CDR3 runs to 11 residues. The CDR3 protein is CASRAIYGYTF. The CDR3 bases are TGTGCCAGCAGAGCTATCTATGGCTACACCTTC.

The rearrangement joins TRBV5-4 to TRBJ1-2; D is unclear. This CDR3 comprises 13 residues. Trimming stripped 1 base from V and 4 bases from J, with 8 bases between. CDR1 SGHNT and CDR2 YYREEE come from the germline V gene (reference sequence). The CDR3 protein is CASSLPSAYGYTF. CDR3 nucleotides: TGTGCCAGCAGCTTGCCAAGTGCCTATGGCTACACCTTC.

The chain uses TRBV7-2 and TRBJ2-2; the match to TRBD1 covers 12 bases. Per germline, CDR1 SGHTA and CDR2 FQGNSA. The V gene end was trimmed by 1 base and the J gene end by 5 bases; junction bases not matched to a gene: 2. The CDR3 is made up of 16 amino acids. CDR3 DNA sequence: TGTGCCAGCAGCTTAGGGGGACAGGGGGCAACCGGGGAGCTGTTTTTT. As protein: CASSLGGQGATGELFF.

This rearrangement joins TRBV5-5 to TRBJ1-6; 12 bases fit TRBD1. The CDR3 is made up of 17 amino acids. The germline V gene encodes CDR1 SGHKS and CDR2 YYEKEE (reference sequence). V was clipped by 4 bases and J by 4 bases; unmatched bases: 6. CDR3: CASSPRGQGAYNSPLHF. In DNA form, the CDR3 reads TGTGCCAGCAGCCCACGGGGACAGGGGGCGTATAATTCACCCCTCCACTTT. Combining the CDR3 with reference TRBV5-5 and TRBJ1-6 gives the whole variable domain DAGVTQSPTHLIKTRGQQVTLRCSPISGHKSVSWYQQVLGQGPQFIFQYYEKEERGRGNFPDRFSARQFPNYSSELNVNALLLGDSALYLCASSPRGQGAYNSPLHFGNGTRLTVT.

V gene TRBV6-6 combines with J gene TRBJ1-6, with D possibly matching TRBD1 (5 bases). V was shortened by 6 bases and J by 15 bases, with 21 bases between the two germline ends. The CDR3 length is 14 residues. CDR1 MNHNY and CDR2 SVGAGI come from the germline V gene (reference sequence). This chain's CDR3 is CASSLTADAGGLHF. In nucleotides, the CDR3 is TGTGCCAGCAGCCTTACTGCGGACGCCGGGGGCCTCCACTTT.

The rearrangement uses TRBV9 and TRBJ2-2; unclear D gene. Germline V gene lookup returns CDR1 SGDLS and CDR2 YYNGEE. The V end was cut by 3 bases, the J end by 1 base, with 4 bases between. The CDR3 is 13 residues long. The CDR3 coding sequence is TGTGCCAGCAGCGGCAGGAACACCGGGGAGCTGTTTTTT. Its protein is CASSGRNTGELFF. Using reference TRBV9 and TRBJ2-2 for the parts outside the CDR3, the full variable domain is DSGVTQTPKHLITATGQRVTLRCSPRSGDLSVYWYQQSLDQGLQFLIQYYNGEERAKGNILERFSAQQFPDLHSELNLSSLELGDSALYFCASSGRNTGELFFGEGSRLTVL.

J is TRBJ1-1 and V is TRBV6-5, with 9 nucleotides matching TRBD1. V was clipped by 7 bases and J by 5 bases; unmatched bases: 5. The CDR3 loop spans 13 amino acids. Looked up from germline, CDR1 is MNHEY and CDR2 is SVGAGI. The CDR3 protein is CASKLGQGTEAFF. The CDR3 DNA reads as TGTGCCAGCAAACTTGGACAGGGGACTGAAGCTTTCTTT.

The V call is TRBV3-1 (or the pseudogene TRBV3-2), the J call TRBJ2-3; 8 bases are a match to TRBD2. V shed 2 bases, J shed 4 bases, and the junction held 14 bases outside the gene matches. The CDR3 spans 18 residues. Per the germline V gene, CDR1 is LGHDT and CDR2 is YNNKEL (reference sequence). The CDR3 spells CASSQWGFTSGPSDTQYF. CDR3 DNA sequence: TGTGCCAGCAGCCAATGGGGATTCACTAGCGGCCCTTCAGATACGCAGTATTTT.